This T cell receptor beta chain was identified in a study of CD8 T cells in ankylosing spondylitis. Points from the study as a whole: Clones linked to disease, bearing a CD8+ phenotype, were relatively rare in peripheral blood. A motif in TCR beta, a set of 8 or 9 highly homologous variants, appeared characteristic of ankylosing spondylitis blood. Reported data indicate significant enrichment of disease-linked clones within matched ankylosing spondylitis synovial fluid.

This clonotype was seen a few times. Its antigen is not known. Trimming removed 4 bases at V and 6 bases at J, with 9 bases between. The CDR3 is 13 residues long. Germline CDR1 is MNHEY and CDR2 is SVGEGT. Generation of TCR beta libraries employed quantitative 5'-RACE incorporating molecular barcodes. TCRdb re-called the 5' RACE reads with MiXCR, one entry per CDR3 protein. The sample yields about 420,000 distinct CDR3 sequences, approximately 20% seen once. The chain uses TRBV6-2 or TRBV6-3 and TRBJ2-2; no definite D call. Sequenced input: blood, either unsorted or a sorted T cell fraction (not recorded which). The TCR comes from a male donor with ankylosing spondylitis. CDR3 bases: TGTGCCAGCAGTTCCTCCTTAGCCGGGGAGCTGTTTTTT. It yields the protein CASSSSLAGELFF.